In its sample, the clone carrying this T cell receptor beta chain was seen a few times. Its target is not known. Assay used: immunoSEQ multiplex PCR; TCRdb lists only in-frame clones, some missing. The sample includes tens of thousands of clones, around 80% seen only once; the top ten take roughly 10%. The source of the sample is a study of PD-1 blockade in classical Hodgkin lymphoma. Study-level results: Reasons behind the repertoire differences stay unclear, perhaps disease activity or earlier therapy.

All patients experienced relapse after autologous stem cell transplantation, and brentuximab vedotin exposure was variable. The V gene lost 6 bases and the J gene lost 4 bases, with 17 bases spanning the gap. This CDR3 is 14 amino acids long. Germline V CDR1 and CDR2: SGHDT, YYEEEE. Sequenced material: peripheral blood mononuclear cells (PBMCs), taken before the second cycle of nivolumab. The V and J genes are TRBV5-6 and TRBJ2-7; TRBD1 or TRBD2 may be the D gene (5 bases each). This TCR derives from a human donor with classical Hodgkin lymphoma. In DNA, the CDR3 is TGTGCCAGCATCCCGCTCCGGGACCGATACGAGCAGTACTTC. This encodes CASIPLRDRYEQYF.